This T cell receptor (beta chain) was obtained from a study of cytomegalovirus exposure and HLA in healthy donors. The CDR3 has 14 amino acids. V lost 5 bases and J lost 1, with 11 bases in between. Germline V gene data show CDR1 as MDHEN and CDR2 as SYDVKM. The PCR ran on 60 Vbeta and 13 Jbeta primers. TCRdb's table, derived via immunoSEQ multiplex PCR, lists solely in-frame clones and lacks some. This sample's table has about 200,000 clones. This rearrangement joins TRBV28 to TRBJ1-1, with D possibly being TRBD1 (6 bases). The sequenced sample consisted of PBMCs. This TCR was recovered from a girl aged 2 to 9 in good health and CMV-seropositive. The CDR3 region has the DNA TGTGCCAGCAGTACGGGACATCCGAACACTGAAGCTTTCTTT. It is translated as CASSTGHPNTEAFF.